This T cell receptor beta chain was observed in a study of glioma-infiltrating T cells. This CDR3 is built from 14 residues. Trimming stripped 3 bases from V and 7 bases from J, with 13 bases between. The germline V gene has CDR1 LGHNA and CDR2 YSLEER. This clonotype has a count of ten or more. The iRepertoire nested amplicon-rescue multiplex PCR amplified TCR alpha and beta CDR3s from RNA. One entry per CDR3 protein, called by TCRdb with MiXCR from the multiplex PCR reads. The sample consists of about 21,000 distinct CDR3 sequences, around 23% of them appearing once. The clonotype originates from a human donor with low-grade glioma or glioblastoma, undergoing nonglioma brain surgery, or in good health (not recorded which). Sequencing was performed on glioma tissue, nonneoplastic brain tissue, or PBMCs (not recorded which). This chain links TRBV4-3 with TRBJ2-1; D unclear. Here the CDR3 reads CASSQERGRNEQFF. CDR3 in DNA: TGCGCCAGCAGCCAGGAAAGAGGTAGGAATGAGCAGTTCTTC.